This TCR beta chain was found in a study of Tregs in tolerant kidney transplant recipients. Findings and caveats of the study: The small number of patients limits these findings pending further validation. No direct test of biological reproducibility was done here.

This clone was seen only once. No antigen is known for it. The CDR3 totals 14 residues. Losses at the gene ends were 2 bases for V and 2 bases for J; bases not matched to a gene: 4. Germline CDR1 and CDR2: GTSNPN and SVGIG (reference sequence). CD4+CD25+CD127- Tregs, CD4+CD25- non-Tregs, CD4 and CD8 cells were sorted. Here immunoSEQ multiplex PCR was the method, and the copy in TCRdb shows in-frame clones only, minus some. The sample records tens of thousands of clones, less than 90% being singletons. The chain couples TRBV30 to TRBJ1-1; TRBD1 agrees at 8 bases. Specimen: CD4+ T cells from blood, collected before the transplant. This sequence was found in a human donor who received a combined kidney and bone marrow transplant. CDR3 in amino acids: CAWSIGQGNTEAFF. For the CDR3, the DNA is TGTGCCTGGAGTATTGGACAGGGTAACACTGAAGCTTTCTTT.